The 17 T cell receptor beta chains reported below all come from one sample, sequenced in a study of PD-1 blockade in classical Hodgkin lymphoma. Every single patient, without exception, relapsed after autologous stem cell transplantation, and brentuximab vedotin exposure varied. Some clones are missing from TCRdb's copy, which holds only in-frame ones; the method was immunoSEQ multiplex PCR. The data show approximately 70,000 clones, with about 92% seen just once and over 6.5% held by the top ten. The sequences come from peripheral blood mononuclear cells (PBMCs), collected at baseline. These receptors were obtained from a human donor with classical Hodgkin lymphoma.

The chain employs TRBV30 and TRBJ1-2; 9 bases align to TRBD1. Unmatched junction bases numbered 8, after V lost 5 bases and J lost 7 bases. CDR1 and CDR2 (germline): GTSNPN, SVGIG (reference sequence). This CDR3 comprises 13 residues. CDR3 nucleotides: TGTGCCTGGGACCCGGGACAGGGCTTTGGCTACACCTTC. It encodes CAWDPGQGFGYTF.

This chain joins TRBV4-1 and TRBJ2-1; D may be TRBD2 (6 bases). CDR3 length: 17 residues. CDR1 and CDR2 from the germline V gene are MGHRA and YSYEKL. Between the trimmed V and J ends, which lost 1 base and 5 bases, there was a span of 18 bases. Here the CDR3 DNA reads TGCGCCAGCAGCCAAGGTGAGCGGGCCAAACCCGACAATGAGCAGTTCTTC. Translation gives CASSQGERAKPDNEQFF.

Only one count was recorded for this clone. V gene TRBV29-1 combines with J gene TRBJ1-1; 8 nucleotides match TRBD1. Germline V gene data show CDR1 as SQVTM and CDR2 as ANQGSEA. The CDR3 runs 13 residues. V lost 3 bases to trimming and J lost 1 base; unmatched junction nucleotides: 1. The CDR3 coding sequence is TGCAGCGTTGACAGGGGGCGGAACACTGAAGCTTTCTTT. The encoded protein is CSVDRGRNTEAFF.

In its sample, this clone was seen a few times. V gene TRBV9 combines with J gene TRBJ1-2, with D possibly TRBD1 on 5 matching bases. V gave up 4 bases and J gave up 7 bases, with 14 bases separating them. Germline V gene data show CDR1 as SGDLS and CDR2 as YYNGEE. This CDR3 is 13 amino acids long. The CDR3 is CASSWGQGVGYTF. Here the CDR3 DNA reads TGTGCCAGCAGCTGGGGTCAGGGTGTTGGCTACACCTTC.

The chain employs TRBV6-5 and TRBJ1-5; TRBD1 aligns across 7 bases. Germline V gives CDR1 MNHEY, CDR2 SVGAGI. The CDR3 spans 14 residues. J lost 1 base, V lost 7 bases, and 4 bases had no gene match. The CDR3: CASTQGGSNQPQHF. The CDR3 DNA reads TGTGCCAGCACGCAGGGGGGCAGCAATCAGCCCCAGCATTTT.

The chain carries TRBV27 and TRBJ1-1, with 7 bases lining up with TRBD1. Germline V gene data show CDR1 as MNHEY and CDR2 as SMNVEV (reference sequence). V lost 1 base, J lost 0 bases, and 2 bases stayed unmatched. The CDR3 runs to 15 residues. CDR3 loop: CASSLWTGMNTEAFF. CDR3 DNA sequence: TGTGCCAGCAGTTTATGGACAGGCATGAACACTGAAGCTTTCTTT.

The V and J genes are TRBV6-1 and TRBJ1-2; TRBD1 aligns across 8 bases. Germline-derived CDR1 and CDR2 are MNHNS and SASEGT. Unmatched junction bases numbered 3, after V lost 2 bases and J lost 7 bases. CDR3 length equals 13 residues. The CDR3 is CASSEQGAGGYTF. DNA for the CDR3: TGTGCCAGCAGTGAACAGGGGGCGGGTGGCTACACCTTC.

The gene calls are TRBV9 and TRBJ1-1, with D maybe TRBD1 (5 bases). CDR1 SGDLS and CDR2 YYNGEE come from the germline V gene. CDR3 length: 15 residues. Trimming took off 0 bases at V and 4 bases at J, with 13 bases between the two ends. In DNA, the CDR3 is TGTGCCAGCAGCGTAGCTAACGGGGGTGGCACTGAAGCTTTCTTT. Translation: CASSVANGGGTEAFF. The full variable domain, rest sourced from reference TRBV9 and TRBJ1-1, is DSGVTQTPKHLITATGQRVTLRCSPRSGDLSVYWYQQSLDQGLQFLIQYYNGEERAKGNILERFSAQQFPDLHSELNLSSLELGDSALYFCASSVANGGGTEAFFGQGTRLTVV.

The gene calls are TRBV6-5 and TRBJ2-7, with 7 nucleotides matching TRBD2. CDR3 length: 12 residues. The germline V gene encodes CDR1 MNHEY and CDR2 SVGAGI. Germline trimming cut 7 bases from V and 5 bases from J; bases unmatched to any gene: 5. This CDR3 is CASTGGRDEQYF. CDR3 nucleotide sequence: TGTGCCAGCACCGGCGGGAGAGACGAGCAGTACTTC.

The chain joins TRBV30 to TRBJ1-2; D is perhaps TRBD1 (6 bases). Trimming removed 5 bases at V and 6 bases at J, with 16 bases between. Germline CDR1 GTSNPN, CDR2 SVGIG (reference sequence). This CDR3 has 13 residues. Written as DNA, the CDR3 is TGTGCCTGGGATTTGCCAGGGGTGCATGGCTACACCTTC. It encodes CAWDLPGVHGYTF.

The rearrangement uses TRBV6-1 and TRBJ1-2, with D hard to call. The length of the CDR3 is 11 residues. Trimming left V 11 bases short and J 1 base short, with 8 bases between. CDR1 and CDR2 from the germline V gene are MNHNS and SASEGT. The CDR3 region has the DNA TGTGCCGCCCAACATAACTATGGCTACACCTTC. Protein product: CAAQHNYGYTF.

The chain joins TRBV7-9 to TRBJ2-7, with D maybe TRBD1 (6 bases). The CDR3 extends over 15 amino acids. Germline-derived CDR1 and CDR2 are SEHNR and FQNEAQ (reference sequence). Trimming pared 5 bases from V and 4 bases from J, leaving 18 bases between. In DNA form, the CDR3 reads TGTGCCAGCAGCCACAGGGAAACCTTCAATTACGAGCAGTACTTC. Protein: CASSHRETFNYEQYF. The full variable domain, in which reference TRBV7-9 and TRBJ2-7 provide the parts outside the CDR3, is DTGVSQNPRHKITKRGQNVTFRCDPISEHNRLYWYRQTLGQGPEFLTYFQNEAQLEKSRLLSDRFSAERPKGSFSTLEIQRTEQGDSAMYLCASSHRETFNYEQYFGPGTRLTVT.

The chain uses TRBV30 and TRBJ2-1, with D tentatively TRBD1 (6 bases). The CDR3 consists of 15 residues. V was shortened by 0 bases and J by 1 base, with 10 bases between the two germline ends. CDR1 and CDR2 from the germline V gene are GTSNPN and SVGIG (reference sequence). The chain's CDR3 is CAWSVGQGSYNEQFF. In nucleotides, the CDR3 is TGTGCCTGGAGTGTGGGGCAGGGGTCCTACAATGAGCAGTTCTTC.

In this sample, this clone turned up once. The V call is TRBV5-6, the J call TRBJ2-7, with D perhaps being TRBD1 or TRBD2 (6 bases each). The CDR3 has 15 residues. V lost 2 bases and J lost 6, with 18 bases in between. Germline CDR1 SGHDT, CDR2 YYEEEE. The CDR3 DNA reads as TGTGCCAGCAGCTTACAGCACGGGGGCCCCTCCGAGCAGTACTTC. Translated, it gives CASSLQHGGPSEQYF.

CDR3 coding DNA: TGTGCCAGCTCACCCCAACCGGAAGAATACGAGCAGTACTTC. Protein sequence: CASSPQPEEYEQYF. The chain carries TRBV18 and TRBJ2-7; D uncertain. V lost 3 bases, J lost 4 bases, and 13 bases lay in between. CDR1 and CDR2 (germline): KGHSH, LQKENI. The CDR3 is 14 amino acids.

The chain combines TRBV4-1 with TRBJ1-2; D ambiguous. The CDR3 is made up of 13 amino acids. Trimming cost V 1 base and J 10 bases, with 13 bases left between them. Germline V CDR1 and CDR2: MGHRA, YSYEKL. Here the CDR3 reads CASSQVQEVYYTF. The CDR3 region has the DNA TGCGCCAGCAGCCAAGTTCAAGAAGTATACTACACCTTC.

This CDR3 is CSASNYGYTF. Here the CDR3 DNA reads TGCAGTGCTAGTAATTATGGCTACACCTTC. The chain uses TRBV20-1 and TRBJ1-2; D not resolved. Germline loops: CDR1 DFQATT, CDR2 SNEGSKA (reference sequence). Trimming shortened V by 3 bases and J by 5 bases, and 4 bases separated the two germline ends. This CDR3 has 10 amino acids.